This T cell receptor beta chain was identified in a study of immune evolution from preneoplasia to lung adenocarcinoma. Patients had resection in Japan or China between about 2014 and 2018. Assay used: immunoSEQ multiplex PCR; TCRdb lists only in-frame clones, some missing. The sample carries about 8,200 clones, over 80% recorded once. This CDR3 spans 18 amino acids. V was pared by 3 bases and J by 0 bases, with 18 bases between. Germline values: CDR1 MNHNS, CDR2 SASEGT. The V and J genes are TRBV6-1 and TRBJ2-4; D may match TRBD1 or TRBD2 (5 bases each). This clonotype originated in a person between 70 and 80 years old with lung adenocarcinoma. The sequenced sample consisted of FFPE minimally invasive lung adenocarcinoma tissue. CDR3 loop: CASSDPGRAEVAKNIQYF. Written as DNA, the CDR3 is TGTGCCAGCAGTGACCCGGGACGGGCAGAAGTAGCCAAAAACATTCAGTACTTC.